This T cell receptor beta chain was captured by sequencing in a study of T-cell memory formation after mild COVID-19. Study-level information: Among the donors, TCR clusters were largely specific to each donor. The study, taken as a whole, reports: Whether second-wave clones peaking at day 37 were SARS-CoV-2 specific went unconfirmed.

This clonotype was seen only a few times. The antigen remains unidentified. In TCRdb, the 5' RACE reads were re-called with MiXCR into one record per CDR3 protein. The table shows approximately 16,000 distinct CDR3 sequences, with approximately 23% occurring only once. Specimen: PBMCs or a T cell subset sorted from them (not recorded which). The receptor comes from a man aged 18 to 30 who had mild COVID-19 (a few samples of this study predate the infection). Cell type and time point are not known.

The CDR3 region is CASSVSAGQGSYEQYF. DNA for the CDR3: TGCGCCAGCAGTGTGTCCGCGGGACAGGGATCCTACGAGCAGTACTTC. This rearrangement joins TRBV10-1 to TRBJ2-7; 9 bases agree with TRBD1. Germline V lookup: CDR1 WNHNN, CDR2 SYGVQD (reference sequence). The CDR3 runs 16 residues. Losses at the gene ends were 4 bases for V and 1 base for J; bases not matched to a gene: 8.